This entry lists 27 T cell receptor beta chains sequenced from one sample in a study of regulatory T cells in long-lasting Graves disease. Time point noted: newly diagnosed GD, antithyroid drugs for less than 3 months. The TCR library was made from RNA extracted from PBMCs. Researchers made TCR beta libraries by using iRepertoire HTBI primers and running Arm-PCR on CDR3 regions. MiXCR was run by TCRdb on the multiplex PCR reads, yielding one entry per CDR3 protein. The sample records under 400,000 distinct CDR3 sequences, 16% being singletons. The data also belong to a second study, concerning T cells in Graves' hyperthyroidism and ophthalmopathy.

The sample was peripheral blood mononuclear cells (PBMCs), taken at new diagnosis, from a patient treated with antithyroid drugs. The receptors here all came from a man in his forties with Graves disease.

This clonotype was counted ten times or more. The chain couples TRBV20-1 to TRBJ2-3; 10 positions match TRBD1. The length of the CDR3 is 15 residues. After removal of 6 bases from V and 4 bases from J, the junction contained 10 bases not matched to a gene. CDR1 DFQATT and CDR2 SNEGSKA come from the germline V gene (reference sequence). CDR3 amino acids: CSAINRDRGADTQYF. The DNA of the CDR3 is TGCAGTGCCATCAACCGGGACAGGGGCGCAGATACGCAGTATTTT.

This clonotype was observed at least ten times. This chain links TRBV12-3 or TRBV12-4 with TRBJ1-2; 9 positions match TRBD1. The CDR3 sequence is 14 residues long. V was clipped by 6 bases and J by 10 bases; unmatched bases: 12. CDR3 in DNA: TGTGCCAGCAGCCAAACGGGACAGGGCTGTAACTACACCTTC. As protein: CASSQTGQGCNYTF.

V gene TRBV29-1 combines with J gene TRBJ1-2; D gene ambiguous. Germline CDR1 reads SQVTM; CDR2 reads ANQGSEA. The V gene lost 4 bases and the J gene lost 3 bases, with 12 bases spanning the gap. The CDR3 runs to 13 residues. The CDR3 DNA reads TGCAGCGTTGGGTCCCTATCTTACTATGGCTACACCTTC. Its protein product is CSVGSLSYYGYTF.

This clonotype has at least ten counts. This chain connects TRBV3-1 to TRBJ2-5; D is ambiguous. Trimming cost V 3 bases and J 4 bases, with 12 bases left between them. CDR1 and CDR2 (germline): LGHDT, YNNKEL (reference sequence). The CDR3 sequence is 14 residues long. CDR3 sequence reads: CASSQTQVGETQYF. The CDR3 nucleotides are TGTGCCAGCAGCCAGACCCAAGTGGGAGAGACCCAGTACTTC.

This clonotype was detected ten times or more. The chain combines TRBV2 with TRBJ2-3; D may match TRBD1 or TRBD2 (6 bases each). Trimming removed 6 bases from V and 2 bases from J, with 15 bases in between. The CDR3 sequence is 15 residues long. CDR1 and CDR2 from the germline V gene are SNHLY and FYNNEI. CDR3 residues: CASRKGDLSTDTQYF. Written as DNA, the CDR3 is TGTGCCAGCAGGAAGGGGGACTTATCCACAGATACGCAGTATTTT. Together with reference TRBV2 and TRBJ2-3, the CDR3 gives the full variable domain: EPEVTQTPSHQVTQMGQEVILRCVPISNHLYFYWYRQILGQKVEFLVSFYNNEISEKSEIFDDQFSVERPDGSNFTLKIRSTKLEDSAMYFCASRKGDLSTDTQYFGPGTRLTVL.

This clonotype was counted a few times. The rearrangement joins TRBV29-1 to TRBJ1-2; perhaps TRBD1 as D (6 bases). CDR3 size: 12 residues. The V and J ends lost 6 bases and 2 bases respectively, with 10 bases between them. The germline CDR1 and CDR2 sequences are SQVTM and ANQGSEA. CDR3 bases: TGCAGCGTAGGAGGGGGAAACTATGGCTACACCTTC. Its translation is CSVGGGNYGYTF.

This rearrangement joins TRBV5-1 to TRBJ2-5; tentatively, D is TRBD1 (6 bases). V gave up 0 bases and J gave up 5 bases, with 11 bases separating them. Looked up from germline, CDR1 is SGHRS and CDR2 is YFSETQ. CDR3 length: 14 amino acids. The CDR3 region is CASSLVWGLETQYF. CDR3 sequence (DNA): TGCGCCAGCAGCTTGGTTTGGGGGCTCGAGACCCAGTACTTC.

This clonotype was observed many times. The chain is built from TRBV12-3 or TRBV12-4 and TRBJ2-5, with 12 bases matching TRBD1. Losses at the gene ends were 6 bases for V and 4 bases for J; bases not matched to a gene: 12. The CDR3 runs to 17 residues. This chain's CDR3 is CASSPGQGASHRETQYF. The CDR3 DNA reads as TGTGCCAGCAGCCCGGGACAGGGGGCATCTCATAGAGAGACCCAGTACTTC.

At least ten counts were recorded for this clonotype. The chain has TRBV20-1 and TRBJ2-3; 12 bases are a match to TRBD2. The CDR3 loop spans 14 amino acids. V dropped 6 bases and J dropped 4; count of bases not matched to a gene: 5. Looked up from germline, CDR1 is DFQATT and CDR2 is SNEGSKA (reference sequence). The DNA of the CDR3 is TGCAGTGCGCCGACTAGCGGGGGCCCAGATACGCAGTATTTT. It yields the protein CSAPTSGGPDTQYF.

This clonotype has a count of ten or more. The chain carries TRBV7-2 and TRBJ1-6; 7 bases align to TRBD1. The length of the CDR3 is 15 residues. CDR1 is SGHTA, CDR2 FQGNSA, per germline. V was clipped by 5 bases and J by 8 bases; unmatched bases: 9. CDR3 residues: CASSARQGLDSPLHF. The CDR3 coding sequence is TGTGCCAGCAGCGCCCGACAGGGTTTGGATTCACCCCTCCACTTT.

The chain joins TRBV5-4 to TRBJ2-5, with D maybe TRBD1 (5 bases). Germline lookup yields CDR1 SGHNT and CDR2 YYREEE (reference sequence). This CDR3 region has 14 residues. Trimming took off 0 bases at V and 4 bases at J, with 10 bases between the two ends. CDR3 region: CASSLGQYPETQYF. The CDR3 coding sequence is TGTGCCAGCAGCTTGGGACAGTACCCAGAGACCCAGTACTTC.

V gene TRBV15 combines with J gene TRBJ2-7, with D maybe TRBD1 (5 bases). The CDR3 has 17 residues. Trimming cost V 3 bases and J 2 bases, with 20 bases left between them. From germline, CDR1 is LNHNV and CDR2 YYDKDF (reference sequence). The CDR3 spells CATSSLIRATSPYEQYF. The CDR3 DNA is TGTGCCACCAGCAGCTTGATCAGGGCCACCTCGCCCTACGAGCAGTACTTC.

At least ten counts were recorded for this clonotype. V usage is TRBV20-1 and J usage is TRBJ2-1; D not certain. Germline V CDR1 and CDR2: DFQATT, SNEGSKA (reference sequence). The CDR3 is 14 amino acids. Trimming removed 5 bases at V and 5 bases at J, with 16 bases between. CDR3 in DNA: TGCAGTGCTCTGGGTGATCAGGTTGACAATGAGCAGTTCTTC. Translation: CSALGDQVDNEQFF.

This clonotype was seen at least ten times. The gene calls are TRBV11-3 and TRBJ2-5; maybe TRBD2 (6 bases). This CDR3 has 14 amino acids. From germline, CDR1 is SGHNT and CDR2 YENEEA. V dropped 5 bases and J dropped 4 bases, with 14 bases sitting between them. The CDR3 here is CASSEGLSRETQYF. Here the CDR3 DNA reads TGTGCCAGCAGCGAGGGACTTAGTAGAGAGACCCAGTACTTC.

This clonotype was found many times. The J gene is TRBJ2-7, the V gene TRBV6-1, with TRBD1 as a possible D gene (6 bases). Trimming took 5 bases from V and 5 from J, leaving 19 bases between them. CDR3 size: 15 residues. CDR1 and CDR2 (germline): MNHNS, SASEGT. The CDR3 sequence is CASSNGQSAPNEQYF. CDR3 coding DNA: TGTGCCAGCAGTAACGGACAGTCGGCTCCTAACGAGCAGTACTTC.

This clonotype occurred many times. The chain recombines TRBV11-2 with TRBJ2-3, with D tentatively TRBD1 (5 bases). The V and J ends lost 0 bases and 6 bases respectively, with 10 bases between them. Germline CDR1 SGHAT, CDR2 FQNNGV. The CDR3 spans 14 residues. CDR3 sequence reads: CASSLEWSGDTQYF. For the CDR3, the DNA is TGTGCCAGCAGCTTAGAGTGGTCAGGGGATACGCAGTATTTT.

Ten or more counts support this clonotype. The chain employs TRBV9 and TRBJ2-7; 10 bases align to TRBD1. The germline CDR1 and CDR2 sequences are SGDLS and YYNGEE. CDR3 length: 14 amino acids. Germline trimming cut 2 bases from V and 2 bases from J; bases unmatched to any gene: 1. CDR3 in DNA: TGTGCCAGCAGCGTCGGGACAGGGGCCTACGAGCAGTACTTC. As protein: CASSVGTGAYEQYF.

J is TRBJ1-5 and V is TRBV11-1; unclear D gene. V lost 1 base and J 9 bases, leaving 13 bases between the germline ends. Germline values: CDR1 SGHAT, CDR2 FQDESV (reference sequence). This CDR3 contains 14 residues. CDR3 bases: TGTGCCAGCAGCTTAGAAGCGGGCGCCCGGCCCCAGCATTTT. Translation gives CASSLEAGARPQHF.

In this sample, this clonotype turned up many times. The rearrangement joins TRBV3-1 to TRBJ1-1, with 7 positions matching TRBD1. V dropped 1 base and J dropped 3; count of bases not matched to a gene: 5. Germline V CDR1 and CDR2: LGHDT, YNNKEL (reference sequence). This CDR3 contains 15 residues. Written as DNA, the CDR3 is TGTGCCAGCAGCCAAGGAGCCCAGGGGGACACTGAAGCTTTCTTT. Protein: CASSQGAQGDTEAFF.

The table lists this clonotype with many counts. The CDR3, as DNA: TGTGCCAGCAGTTCACGAGACAGGGCCCCAGATACGCAGTATTTT. Amino acid sequence: CASSSRDRAPDTQYF. The V call is TRBV6-2 or TRBV6-3, the J call TRBJ2-3; TRBD1 aligns across 7 bases. Per the germline V gene, CDR1 is MNHEY and CDR2 is SVGEGT. CDR3 length: 15 residues. V was clipped by 4 bases and J by 4 bases; unmatched bases: 8.

The V call is TRBV5-5, the J call TRBJ1-5; 11 nucleotides agree with TRBD1. V shed 4 bases and J 3 bases; nucleotides not matched to a gene: 6. Germline CDR1 SGHKS, CDR2 YYEKEE (reference sequence). This CDR3 spans 16 amino acids. CDR3 DNA sequence: TGTGCCAGCAGCAGCGGGACAGGGGGTAACAATCAGCCCCAGCATTTT. Translated, it gives CASSSGTGGNNQPQHF.

About this clonotype: Since no conserved phenylalanine or tryptophan closes the CDR3, a read error is the likely cause. The DNA is omitted, as the CDR3 cannot be located on it reliably, and the CDR3 follows TCRdb's listing. This chain uses TRBV7-2 with TRBJ2-7; the table calls TRBD2, which could not be checked here. With termini counted, the CDR3 has 8 amino acids. Germline lookup yields CDR1 SGHTA and CDR2 FQGNSA. The CDR3 loop is CASSRIAG.

The chain is built from TRBV27 and TRBJ2-2; TRBD2 aligns across 7 bases. J was trimmed by 6 bases and V by 2 bases; bases with no gene match: 9. The CDR3 consists of 16 residues. The germline V gene encodes CDR1 MNHEY and CDR2 SMNVEV (reference sequence). CDR3 residues: CASSLVLAANSGELFF. The CDR3 DNA reads TGTGCCAGCAGTTTAGTCCTAGCGGCCAATTCCGGGGAGCTGTTTTTT.

This clonotype was observed a single time. The chain links TRBV20-1 to TRBJ2-5; TRBD1 or TRBD2 may be the D gene (6 bases each). Germline CDR1 and CDR2: DFQATT and SNEGSKA (reference sequence). Between the trimmed V and J ends, which lost 5 bases and 2 bases, there was a span of 12 bases. The CDR3 covers 13 residues. The CDR3 here is CSAPEGGQETQYF. CDR3 coding DNA: TGCAGTGCTCCAGAAGGGGGGCAAGAGACCCAGTACTTC.

This clonotype was picked up many times. J is TRBJ1-4 and V is TRBV24-1, with 8 bases that match TRBD1. The junction had 7 bases not matched to a gene; V was cut back by 3 bases and J by 8 bases. This CDR3 has 15 residues. CDR1 is KGHDR, CDR2 SFDVKD, per germline. The CDR3 DNA sequence: TGTGCCACCAGTGATCCAGGACAGGGAGGGGAAAAACTGTTTTTT. Its translation is CATSDPGQGGEKLFF.

This clonotype occurred many times. This chain uses TRBV12-3 or TRBV12-4 with TRBJ1-5, with TRBD1 identical over 7 bases. V lost 7 bases to trimming and J lost 3 bases; unmatched junction nucleotides: 12. The CDR3 covers 16 residues. The CDR3 coding sequence is TGTGCCAGCAACCCGGGACAGAGTCTCTACAATCAGCCCCAGCATTTT. Protein sequence: CASNPGQSLYNQPQHF.

The chain's CDR3 is CASSFAIAGELFF. The CDR3 coding sequence is TGTGCCAGCAGTTTCGCGATCGCCGGGGAGCTGTTTTTT. The gene calls are TRBV27 and TRBJ2-2; no definite D call. V lost 3 bases, J lost 6 bases, and 8 bases lay in between. This CDR3 comprises 13 residues. The germline V gene has CDR1 MNHEY and CDR2 SMNVEV (reference sequence).